One and the same sample provided the 15 T cell receptor beta chains below, sequenced in a study of immune cell composition in non-small cell lung cancer. Sequencing was performed with immunoSEQ multiplex PCR; in TCRdb, only in-frame clones are kept and a portion is missing. The data hold about 7,600 clones, with 75% to 85% observed a single time. Input material: lung tumor tissue. Receptors originate from a human donor with non-small cell lung cancer.

This rearrangement joins TRBV7-8 to TRBJ2-5; no firm D call. In germline, CDR1 is SGHVS, CDR2 FQNEAQ. There are 14 residues in the CDR3. Trimming pared 5 bases from V and 0 bases from J, leaving 10 bases between. The CDR3 sequence: CASSHPVNQETQYF. The CDR3 nucleotides read TGTGCCAGCAGCCACCCCGTCAACCAAGAGACCCAGTACTTC.

The V call is TRBV11-2, the J call TRBJ1-4; the D gene is possibly TRBD1 (5 bases). CDR1 and CDR2 from the germline V gene are SGHAT and FQNNGV. CDR3 length: 14 amino acids. The germline V and J ends were trimmed by 3 bases and 2 bases, with 7 bases remaining between them. DNA for the CDR3: TGTGCCAGCAGCTTGGGACTTACTAATGAAAAACTGTTTTTT. This translates into CASSLGLTNEKLFF. Combining the CDR3 with reference TRBV11-2 and TRBJ1-4 gives the whole variable domain EAGVAQSPRYKIIEKRQSVAFWCNPISGHATLYWYQQILGQGPKLLIQFQNNGVVDDSQLPKDRFSAERLKGVDSTLKIQPAKLEDSAVYLCASSLGLTNEKLFFGSGTQLSVL.

The chain uses TRBV7-8 and TRBJ1-3; D unclear. Germline V gives CDR1 SGHVS, CDR2 FQNEAQ. CDR3 length: 15 residues. V shed 6 bases and J shed 0 bases, with 12 bases lying between them. The CDR3 here is CASRPTVNSGNTIYF. CDR3 nucleotides: TGTGCCAGCAGGCCCACAGTCAACTCTGGAAACACCATATATTTT. The whole variable domain, filled in from reference TRBV7-8 and TRBJ1-3, reads GAGVSQSPRYKVAKRGQDVALRCDPISGHVSLFWYQQALGQGPEFLTYFQNEAQLDKSGLPSDRFFAERPEGSVSTLKIQRTQQEDSAVYLCASRPTVNSGNTIYFGEGSWLTVV.

There are a few counts of this clone. The CDR3 DNA reads TGTGCCAGCATCGAAGGGACAGGGTCGAGCACAGATACGCAGTATTTT. Translation: CASIEGTGSSTDTQYF. The V call is TRBV9, the J call TRBJ2-3, with 9 bases identical to TRBD1. Germline V gene lookup returns CDR1 SGDLS and CDR2 YYNGEE. The CDR3 contains 16 residues. Losses at the gene ends were 6 bases for V and 0 bases for J; bases not matched to a gene: 8.

This clone has more than one count but fewer than ten. The chain employs TRBV7-2 and TRBJ1-2; D might be TRBD1 (6 bases). The CDR3 is made up of 14 amino acids. Trimming removed 7 bases at V and 8 bases at J, with 20 bases between. The germline CDR1 and CDR2 sequences are SGHTA and FQGNSA. The CDR3 sequence is CASTQTGGQQGYTF. Here the CDR3 DNA reads TGTGCCAGCACCCAGACGGGGGGGCAACAGGGCTACACCTTC.

For the CDR3, the DNA is TGTGCCAGCAGCCAAGGGACAGGGGGCGAAAAACTGTTTTTT. It translates to CASSQGTGGEKLFF. The chain is built from TRBV14 and TRBJ1-4; 11 nucleotides agree with TRBD1. The CDR3 is 14 amino acids. Trimming at V came to 1 base and at J to 8 bases, leaving 0 bases not matched to a gene. The germline V gene has CDR1 SGHDN and CDR2 FVKESK. Combining the CDR3 with reference TRBV14 and TRBJ1-4 gives the whole variable domain EAGVTQFPSHSVIEKGQTVTLRCDPISGHDNLYWYRRVMGKEIKFLLHFVKESKQDESGMPNNRFLAERTGGTYSTLKVQPAELEDSGVYFCASSQGTGGEKLFFGSGTQLSVL.

V usage is TRBV11-2 and J usage is TRBJ2-7; 8 bases are a match to TRBD1. Germline V gene sequence: CDR1 SGHAT, CDR2 FQNNGV. This CDR3 comprises 14 residues. V lost 5 bases to trimming and J lost 2 bases; unmatched junction nucleotides: 5. The CDR3: CASSQRTGPYEQYF. CDR3 DNA sequence: TGTGCCAGCAGCCAGAGGACAGGGCCCTACGAGCAGTACTTC. The full variable domain, in which reference TRBV11-2 and TRBJ2-7 provide the parts outside the CDR3, is EAGVAQSPRYKIIEKRQSVAFWCNPISGHATLYWYQQILGQGPKLLIQFQNNGVVDDSQLPKDRFSAERLKGVDSTLKIQPAKLEDSAVYLCASSQRTGPYEQYFGPGTRLTVT.

V gene TRBV5-6 combines with J gene TRBJ1-6; D call uncertain. Germline CDR1 SGHDT, CDR2 YYEEEE. This CDR3 spans 16 amino acids. V was shortened by 0 bases and J by 5 bases, with 12 bases between the two germline ends. The CDR3 reads CASSLALGRDNSPLHF. CDR3 DNA: TGTGCCAGCAGCTTGGCCTTAGGGAGGGATAATTCACCCCTCCACTTT.

The V and J genes are TRBV11-3 and TRBJ2-2, with D unresolved. The CDR3 is 13 amino acids. Germline loops: CDR1 SGHNT, CDR2 YENEEA. With 0 bases removed from V and 7 bases from J, the gap between germline ends came to 6 bases. CDR3 nucleotide sequence: TGTGCCAGCAGCTTAGATCGGGTCGGGGAGCTGTTTTTT. Translated: CASSLDRVGELFF.

The sample holds a few counts of this clone. V usage is TRBV19 and J usage is TRBJ2-3; D is undetermined. Germline V gene data show CDR1 as LNHDA and CDR2 as SQIVND (reference sequence). The length of the CDR3 is 14 residues. V was clipped by 5 bases and J by 2 bases, with 11 bases between them. The CDR3 DNA follows: TGTGCCAGTAGTTACCGGGCAGACACAGATACGCAGTATTTT. It translates to CASSYRADTDTQYF.

The genes are TRBV2 and TRBJ2-1; possible D gene TRBD2, 6 bases. The germline gives CDR1 SNHLY, CDR2 FYNNEI. This CDR3 is built from 13 residues. Trimming pared 7 bases from V and 7 bases from J, leaving 14 bases between. The CDR3 nucleotides read TGTGCCAGCAAGGGGACTGTTGAGAATGAGCAGTTCTTC. This sequence encodes CASKGTVENEQFF. Based on the CDR3 plus reference TRBV2 and TRBJ2-1, the full variable domain is EPEVTQTPSHQVTQMGQEVILRCVPISNHLYFYWYRQILGQKVEFLVSFYNNEISEKSEIFDDQFSVERPDGSNFTLKIRSTKLEDSAMYFCASKGTVENEQFFGPGTRLTVL.

V gene TRBV29-1 combines with J gene TRBJ2-7; maybe TRBD1 (5 bases). V was trimmed by 4 bases and J by 6 bases, leaving 13 bases between them. The V gene's germline CDR1 is SQVTM and CDR2 ANQGSEA. The CDR3 spans 12 residues. The CDR3 loop is CSVGTPGIEQYF. The CDR3 bases are TGCAGCGTTGGGACCCCAGGGATCGAGCAGTACTTC.

This clone was seen more than once but under ten times. Germline and junction disagree at one end, which may indicate a read error. The V call is TRBV4-1, the J call TRBJ2-2; D is ambiguous. This CDR3 has 14 residues. CDR1 is MGHRA, CDR2 YSYEKL, per germline. CDR3 in DNA: TGTGCCAGCAGCCAAGAAGCCGACACCGGGGAGCTGTTTTTT. It codes for CASSQEADTGELFF.

The gene calls are TRBV6-4 and TRBJ1-6; tentatively, D is TRBD1 (5 bases). The CDR3 is 13 amino acids. V was shortened by 9 bases and J by 9 bases, with 15 bases between the two germline ends. The germline CDR1 and CDR2 sequences are MRHNA and SNTAGT. The CDR3 nucleotides read TGTGCCAGAAAGACAGAGAACGGTTCACCCCTCCACTTT. It specifies CARKTENGSPLHF.

CDR3 region: CAWSEGRNIQYF. The CDR3 DNA follows: TGTGCCTGGAGTGAGGGGAGGAACATTCAGTACTTC. The chain couples TRBV30 to TRBJ2-4, with D possibly being TRBD2 (6 bases). This CDR3 contains 12 residues. Trimming shortened V by 1 base and J by 7 bases, and 8 bases separated the two germline ends. CDR1 is GTSNPN and CDR2 is SVGIG in the germline V gene (reference sequence).